A single TCR beta chain is shown here with its context. As yet, its antigen is unknown. Sequencing was performed with immunoSEQ multiplex PCR; in TCRdb, only in-frame clones are kept and a portion is missing. The data contain roughly 85,000 clones, approximately 88% of them singletons. The data are from a study of T cell responses to AZD1222 COVID-19 vaccine. V was cut by 5 bases and J by 6 bases, with 20 bases left in between. Germline loops: CDR1 SGHVS, CDR2 FQNEAQ. The CDR3 has 16 residues. The study's findings and limits: Recipients of AZD1222 seropositive at baseline numbered only 6 or 7. Nearly half of the spike-specific TCRs reportedly recognize variant regions that carry no mutations. Every sample of the repertoires postdated the peak T cell response.

J is TRBJ1-3 and V is TRBV7-8; D gene ambiguous. The sequence came from an adult in good health. Sequenced here: peripheral blood, sampled on day 0 of MenACWY control vaccination. CDR3 loop: CASSRARGHAQNTIYF. DNA of the CDR3: TGTGCCAGCAGCCGTGCGAGAGGCCACGCACAAAACACCATATATTTT.